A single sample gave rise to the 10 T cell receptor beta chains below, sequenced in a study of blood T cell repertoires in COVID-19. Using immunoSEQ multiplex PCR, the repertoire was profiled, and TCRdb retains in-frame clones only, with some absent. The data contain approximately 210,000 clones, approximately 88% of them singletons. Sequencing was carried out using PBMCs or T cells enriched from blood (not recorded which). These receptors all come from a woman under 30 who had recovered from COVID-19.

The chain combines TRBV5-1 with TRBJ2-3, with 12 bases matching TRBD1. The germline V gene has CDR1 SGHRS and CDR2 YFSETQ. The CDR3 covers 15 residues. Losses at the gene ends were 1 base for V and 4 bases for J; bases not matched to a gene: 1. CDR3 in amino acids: CASSLRDRGPDTQYF. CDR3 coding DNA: TGCGCCAGCAGCTTGAGGGACAGGGGGCCAGATACGCAGTATTTT.

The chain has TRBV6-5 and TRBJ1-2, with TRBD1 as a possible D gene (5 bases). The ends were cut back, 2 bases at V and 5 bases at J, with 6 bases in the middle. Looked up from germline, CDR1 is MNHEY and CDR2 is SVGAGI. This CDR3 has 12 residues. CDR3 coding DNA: TGTGCCAGCAGTTACAGGGGTTATGGCTACACCTTC. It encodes CASSYRGYGYTF.

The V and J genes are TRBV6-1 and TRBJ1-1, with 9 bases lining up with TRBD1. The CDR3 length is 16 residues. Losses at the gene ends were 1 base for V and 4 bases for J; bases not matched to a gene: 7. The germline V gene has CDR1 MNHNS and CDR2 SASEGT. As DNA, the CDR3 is TGTGCCAGCAGTGAAGTACCCGGGACAGGGCTCACTGAAGCTTTCTTT. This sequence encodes CASSEVPGTGLTEAFF.

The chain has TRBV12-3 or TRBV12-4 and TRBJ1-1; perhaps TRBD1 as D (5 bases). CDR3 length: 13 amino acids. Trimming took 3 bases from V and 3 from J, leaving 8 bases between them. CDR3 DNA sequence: TGTGCCAGCAGTTTCGGGGGAGACACTGAAGCTTTCTTT. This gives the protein CASSFGGDTEAFF.

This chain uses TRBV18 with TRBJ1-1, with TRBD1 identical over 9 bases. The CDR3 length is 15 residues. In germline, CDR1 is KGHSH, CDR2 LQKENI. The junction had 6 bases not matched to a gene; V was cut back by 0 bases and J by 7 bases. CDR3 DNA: TGTGCCAGCTCACCACCGTCGAGACAGGGGGATGAAGCTTTCTTT. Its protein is CASSPPSRQGDEAFF.

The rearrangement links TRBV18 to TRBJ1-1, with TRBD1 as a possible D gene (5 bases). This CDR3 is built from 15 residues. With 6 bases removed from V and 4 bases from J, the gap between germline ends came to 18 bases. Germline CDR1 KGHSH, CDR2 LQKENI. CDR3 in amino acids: CASSPNRGNFTEAFF. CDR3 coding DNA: TGTGCCAGCTCCCCTAACCGGGGGAATTTCACTGAAGCTTTCTTT.

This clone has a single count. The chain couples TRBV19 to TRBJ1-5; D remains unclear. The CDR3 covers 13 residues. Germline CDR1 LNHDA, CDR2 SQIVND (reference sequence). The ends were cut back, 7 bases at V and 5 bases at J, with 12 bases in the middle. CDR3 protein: CASTGRIDQPQHF. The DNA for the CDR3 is TGTGCCAGTACAGGAAGGATAGATCAGCCCCAGCATTTT. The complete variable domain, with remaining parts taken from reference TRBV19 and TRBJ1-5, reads DGGITQSPKYLFRKEGQNVTLSCEQNLNHDAMYWYRQDPGQGLRLIYYSQIVNDFQKGDIAEGYSVSREKKESFPLTVTSAQKNPTAFYLCASTGRIDQPQHFGDGTRLSIL.

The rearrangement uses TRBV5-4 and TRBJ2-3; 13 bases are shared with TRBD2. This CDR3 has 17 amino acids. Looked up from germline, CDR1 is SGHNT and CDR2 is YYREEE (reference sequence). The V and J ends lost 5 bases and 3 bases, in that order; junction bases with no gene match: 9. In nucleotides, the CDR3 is TGTGCCAGCAGTTCTGGACTAGCGGGGGAGCTGACAGATACGCAGTATTTT. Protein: CASSSGLAGELTDTQYF.

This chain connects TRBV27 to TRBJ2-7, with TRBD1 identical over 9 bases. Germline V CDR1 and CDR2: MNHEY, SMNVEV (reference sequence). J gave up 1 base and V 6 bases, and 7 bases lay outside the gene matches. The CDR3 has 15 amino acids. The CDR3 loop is CASRVGGQGSYEQYF. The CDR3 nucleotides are TGTGCCAGCAGGGTTGGGGGACAGGGTTCCTACGAGCAGTACTTC.

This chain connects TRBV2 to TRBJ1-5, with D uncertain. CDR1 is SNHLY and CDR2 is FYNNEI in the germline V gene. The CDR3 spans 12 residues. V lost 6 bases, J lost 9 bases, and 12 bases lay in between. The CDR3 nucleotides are TGTGCCAGCAGCGGGATCTCGCGGCCCCAGCATTTT. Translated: CASSGISRPQHF.